The source of this T cell receptor (beta chain) is a study of cytomegalovirus exposure and HLA in healthy donors. PCR used 60 Vbeta primers and 13 Jbeta primers. Some clones are missing from TCRdb's copy, which holds only in-frame ones; the method was immunoSEQ multiplex PCR. The data show about 40,000 clones, with about nine tenths seen just once and over 9.5% held by the top ten. V was trimmed by 0 bases and J by 2 bases, leaving 14 bases between them. The CDR3 is 17 residues long. CDR1 and CDR2 (germline): SGHRS, YFSETQ. Sequencing was carried out using PBMCs. The sequence was obtained from a woman in her thirties or forties in good health and CMV-seropositive. This chain links TRBV5-1 with TRBJ2-2; D is possibly TRBD1 (6 bases). Here the CDR3 reads CASSLVRPGANTGELFF. Here the CDR3 DNA reads TGCGCCAGCAGCTTGGTTCGTCCAGGGGCCAACACCGGGGAGCTGTTTTTT.